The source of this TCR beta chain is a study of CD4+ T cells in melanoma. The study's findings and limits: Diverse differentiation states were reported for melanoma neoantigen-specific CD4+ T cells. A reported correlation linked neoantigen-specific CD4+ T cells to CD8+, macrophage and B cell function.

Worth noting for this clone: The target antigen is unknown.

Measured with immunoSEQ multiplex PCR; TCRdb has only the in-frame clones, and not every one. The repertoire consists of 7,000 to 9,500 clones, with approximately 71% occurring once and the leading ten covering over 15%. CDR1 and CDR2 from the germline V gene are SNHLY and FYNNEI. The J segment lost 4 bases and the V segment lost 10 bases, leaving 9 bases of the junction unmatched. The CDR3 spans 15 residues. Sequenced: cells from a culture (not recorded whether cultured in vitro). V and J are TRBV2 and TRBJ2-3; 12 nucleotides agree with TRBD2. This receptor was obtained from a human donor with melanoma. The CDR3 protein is CATSTSGGFSDTQYF. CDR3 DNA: TGTGCCACCTCGACTAGCGGGGGATTCTCAGATACGCAGTATTTT.